This T cell receptor beta chain was documented in a study of OX40 agonist ivuxolimab in advanced cancers. Looking at the study overall: The mean age was roughly 60 years, ranging from about 23 to 79, with 65% to 85% of participants male.

Clones were sequenced by immunoSEQ multiplex PCR, and TCRdb holds only the in-frame ones, with some missing. Among around 82,000 clones, 85% to 90% were seen once, and the ten largest hold about 0.8%. Trimming took 0 bases from V and 7 from J; bases not matched to a gene: 4. Per the germline V gene, CDR1 is SGDLS and CDR2 is YYNGEE. The CDR3 is 15 amino acids. Whole-study findings and limits: Clonal expansion among partial responders at 0.1-3.0 mg/kg ranked near the lowest. No antigen was identified for the clonally expanded peripheral T cells. CD8+ T cells showed, on average, more clonal expansion than CD4+ cells.

On this clone: Its antigen is unknown.

The J gene is TRBJ1-4, the V gene TRBV9, with 9 bases aligning to TRBD1. The specimen comprised CD4+ or CD8+ T cells sorted from blood, sampled in a trial of the OX40 agonist ivuxolimab. The sequence came from an adult with an advanced solid tumor such as melanoma, head and neck, liver or kidney cancer. CDR3 in amino acids: CASSVGTGGGEKLFF. The CDR3 coding sequence is TGTGCCAGCAGCGTAGGAACAGGGGGCGGTGAAAAACTGTTTTTT.